The 14 T cell receptor beta chains below were found in one sample sequenced in a study of blood T cell repertoires in COVID-19 (dated by TCRdb to 2018 to 2021). Receptor amplification or capture employed the immunoSEQ multiplex PCR assay. Imported from immuneACCESS, the table was reduced by TCRdb to in-frame sequences with V and J called. These copies leave out some clones; in studies compared against another copy, an unresolved V gene accounts for under half, and the cause of the remainder is not known. Here the sample has 300,000 to 400,000 clones; approximately 84% occur a single time. In total, the top ten clones hold 1% of the sample. The sample consisted of PBMCs or T cells enriched from blood (not recorded which). These receptors were collected from a woman in her twenties or thirties who had recovered from COVID-19.

The rearrangement uses TRBV28 and TRBJ1-2; TRBD1 aligns across 7 bases. Germline V lookup: CDR1 MDHEN, CDR2 SYDVKM. The CDR3 length is 13 residues. J gave up 9 bases and V 3 bases, and 7 bases lay outside the gene matches. As DNA, the CDR3 is TGTGCCAGCAGTTTGCATACAGGGGCGAGCTACACCTTC. Translation gives CASSLHTGASYTF.

The chain couples TRBV2 to TRBJ1-2, with 8 bases fitting TRBD1. Germline values: CDR1 SNHLY, CDR2 FYNNEI. With V trimmed by 6 bases and J by 2 bases, 5 bases remained unmatched. The CDR3 contains 14 residues. For the CDR3, the DNA is TGTGCCAGCAGGACCGGACAGGGAAACTATGGCTACACCTTC. This gives the protein CASRTGQGNYGYTF.

The chain employs TRBV15 and TRBJ2-3; TRBD1 matches 7 bases. J was trimmed by 2 bases and V by 1 base; bases with no gene match: 3. Per the germline V gene, CDR1 is LNHNV and CDR2 is YYDKDF (reference sequence). There are 15 residues in the CDR3. The CDR3 loop reads CATSRAGQATDTQYF. The CDR3 nucleotides are TGTGCCACCAGCAGAGCCGGACAGGCCACAGATACGCAGTATTTT.

The rearrangement links TRBV25-1 to TRBJ1-3; no reliable D call. The germline V gene encodes CDR1 MGHDK and CDR2 SYGVNS. The ends were cut back, 3 bases at V and 0 bases at J, with 9 bases in the middle. The CDR3 covers 15 residues. CDR3 amino acids: CASSDPRDSGNTIYF. The CDR3 DNA is TGTGCCAGCAGTGATCCACGGGACTCTGGAAACACCATATATTTT. Full variable domain (missing parts from reference TRBV25-1 and TRBJ1-3): EADIYQTPRYLVIGTGKKITLECSQTMGHDKMYWYQQDPGMELHLIHYSYGVNSTEKGDLSSESTVSRIRTEHFPLTLESARPSHTSQYLCASSDPRDSGNTIYFGEGSWLTVV.

This chain links TRBV9 with TRBJ2-1, with 10 bases identical to TRBD2. This CDR3 has 16 amino acids. Germline CDR1 reads SGDLS; CDR2 reads YYNGEE. Germline trimming cut 1 base from V and 6 bases from J; bases unmatched to any gene: 7. This chain's CDR3 is CASSVPPLAGVNEQFF. DNA for the CDR3: TGTGCCAGCAGCGTACCCCCCCTAGCGGGAGTCAATGAGCAGTTCTTC.

This sequence joins TRBV4-3 and TRBJ1-6; D unclear. Trimming took off 0 bases at V and 12 bases at J, with 12 bases between the two ends. Germline values: CDR1 LGHNA, CDR2 YSLEER. CDR3 length: 14 amino acids. CDR3 DNA: TGCGCCAGCAGCCAAGATTATAGGGCGGGACCCCTCCACTTT. This encodes CASSQDYRAGPLHF.

V is TRBV7-8 and J is TRBJ2-7; 9 nucleotides line up with TRBD2. The CDR3 spans 15 residues. V gave up 1 base and J gave up 6 bases; unmatched junction bases: 7. The germline V gene has CDR1 SGHVS and CDR2 FQNEAQ. CDR3 amino acids: CASSLDSSGGVEQYF. The CDR3, as DNA: TGTGCCAGCAGCTTAGATAGTAGCGGGGGTGTCGAGCAGTACTTC.

Concerning this clone: Other DNA sequences in the sample encode the same CDR3. The chain has TRBV9 and TRBJ1-1; perhaps TRBD1 as D (5 bases). The ends were cut back, 0 bases at V and 2 bases at J, with 8 bases in the middle. This CDR3 is 14 amino acids long. Per the germline V gene, CDR1 is SGDLS and CDR2 is YYNGEE. The CDR3 sequence: CASSVGQGNTEAFF. CDR3 nucleotide sequence: TGTGCCAGCAGCGTAGGGCAGGGCAACACTGAAGCTTTCTTT.

This chain connects TRBV5-4 to TRBJ2-1; 12 bases agree with TRBD1. The CDR3 loop spans 17 amino acids. With 0 bases clipped from V and 6 bases from J, the junction kept 7 bases outside the gene matches. Germline CDR1 and CDR2: SGHNT and YYREEE (reference sequence). This CDR3 is CASSLGPGTGGLNEQFF. CDR3 DNA: TGTGCCAGCAGCTTGGGGCCAGGGACAGGGGGCCTCAATGAGCAGTTCTTC. The full variable domain, rest sourced from reference TRBV5-4 and TRBJ2-1, is ETGVTQSPTHLIKTRGQQVTLRCSSQSGHNTVSWYQQALGQGPQFIFQYYREEENGRGNFPPRFSGLQFPNYSSELNVNALELDDSALYLCASSLGPGTGGLNEQFFGPGTRLTVL.

This chain links TRBV18 with TRBJ1-1; 7 bases line up with TRBD1. The germline gives CDR1 KGHSH, CDR2 LQKENI. The CDR3 loop spans 15 amino acids. J was trimmed by 1 base and V by 6 bases; bases with no gene match: 8. Here the CDR3 DNA reads TGTGCCAGCTCCATACTACAGGGGCCGAACACTGAAGCTTTCTTT. Translation: CASSILQGPNTEAFF.

The chain combines TRBV30 with TRBJ2-7; D perhaps matches TRBD2 (7 bases). The CDR3 extends over 13 amino acids. V gave up 3 bases and J gave up 3 bases, with 12 bases separating them. The germline V gene has CDR1 GTSNPN and CDR2 SVGIG (reference sequence). The CDR3 DNA reads TGTGCCTGGAGGGGGGGGCAAAGCTACGAGCAGTACTTC. Translated: CAWRGGQSYEQYF.

The rearrangement uses TRBV5-4 and TRBJ1-6, with 8 positions matching TRBD1. The CDR3 runs to 16 residues. Germline-derived CDR1 and CDR2 are SGHNT and YYREEE (reference sequence). Unmatched junction bases numbered 8, after V lost 4 bases and J lost 5 bases. CDR3 protein: CASSKTGAVNNSPLHF. The CDR3 bases are TGTGCCAGCAGCAAGACAGGGGCGGTAAATAATTCACCCCTCCACTTT.

The CDR3 DNA reads TGTGCCAGCAGCTTGGACAACTACGAGCAGTACTTC. Its translation is CASSLDNYEQYF. The chain is built from TRBV5-4 and TRBJ2-7, with D hard to call. CDR3 size: 12 residues. Germline loops: CDR1 SGHNT, CDR2 YYREEE (reference sequence). V was shortened by 0 bases and J by 3 bases, with 4 bases between the two germline ends.

The rearrangement links TRBV25-1 to TRBJ2-3; 8 bases are shared with TRBD2. Germline assignment: CDR1 MGHDK and CDR2 SYGVNS. CDR3 size: 14 residues. With 4 bases clipped from V and 4 bases from J, the junction kept 4 bases outside the gene matches. CDR3 region: CASSASGGADTQYF. The CDR3 DNA reads as TGTGCCAGCAGTGCCAGCGGGGGCGCAGATACGCAGTATTTT.